Each of the 14 T cell receptor beta chains below was sequenced from the same sample in a study of T cell responses to AZD1222 COVID-19 vaccine. The table came from immunoSEQ multiplex PCR; TCRdb's copy has only in-frame clones and leaves some out. The data hold about 160,000 clones, with 80% to 90% observed a single time. The sample in question was peripheral blood, obtained on day 0 of AZD1222 vaccination. The receptors come from an adult in good health.

The chain joins TRBV4-3 to TRBJ1-1, with 7 nucleotides matching TRBD1. The CDR3 sequence is 14 residues long. Trimming took 0 bases from V and 4 from J; bases not matched to a gene: 2. Germline lookup yields CDR1 LGHNA and CDR2 YSLEER. CDR3 in amino acids: CASSQDTGVTEAFF. The CDR3 DNA follows: TGCGCCAGCAGCCAAGATACAGGGGTCACTGAAGCTTTCTTT.

The V call is TRBV7-2, the J call TRBJ1-4, with TRBD1 matching over 12 bases. The germline V gene encodes CDR1 SGHTA and CDR2 FQGNSA. J gave up 5 bases and V 5 bases, and 6 bases lay outside the gene matches. There are 16 residues in the CDR3. The CDR3 sequence is CASSLGTGGFNEKLFF. The CDR3 bases are TGTGCCAGCAGCCTCGGGACAGGGGGCTTCAATGAAAAACTGTTTTTT.

V gene TRBV6-5 combines with J gene TRBJ2-1; D not resolved. CDR1 MNHEY and CDR2 SVGAGI come from the germline V gene. The CDR3 is made up of 14 amino acids. V was trimmed by 3 bases and J by 7 bases, leaving 13 bases between them. For the CDR3, the DNA is TGTGCCAGCAGTTATTCTGCCTGGGGAAATGAGCAGTTCTTC. Translating it yields CASSYSAWGNEQFF.

The chain uses TRBV2 and TRBJ2-5, with a tentative D call TRBD1 (6 bases). Deletions cut 7 bases from V and 3 bases from J, with 15 bases between. There are 14 residues in the CDR3. Looked up from germline, CDR1 is SNHLY and CDR2 is FYNNEI. The CDR3 DNA sequence: TGTGCCAGCAACCAAGCAGGGGCCGAAGAGACCCAGTACTTC. It specifies CASNQAGAEETQYF.

The CDR3 DNA sequence: TGTGCCAGCAGGACCGGGGAAGGTAGGACCCAGTACTTC. Its translation: CASRTGEGRTQYF. V and J are TRBV27 and TRBJ2-5; TRBD2 might be the D (5 bases). The CDR3 spans 13 residues. Germline V gene lookup returns CDR1 MNHEY and CDR2 SMNVEV (reference sequence). Trimming took 6 bases from V and 7 from J, leaving 15 bases between them.

This clone has a handful of counts. The chain combines TRBV14 with TRBJ2-1; 10 bases are a match to TRBD2. Germline V gene data show CDR1 as SGHDN and CDR2 as FVKESK. J lost 2 bases, V lost 6 bases, and 4 bases had no gene match. This CDR3 is built from 15 residues. CDR3 sequence: CASRESGGAYNEQFF. For the CDR3, the DNA is TGTGCCAGCAGGGAAAGCGGGGGGGCCTACAATGAGCAGTTCTTC.

CDR3 in amino acids: CASTFVGEGYEQYF. The CDR3 nucleotides read TGTGCCAGCACCTTCGTGGGGGAAGGATACGAGCAGTACTTC. The chain combines TRBV5-6 with TRBJ2-7; the D gene could be TRBD1 or TRBD2 (5 bases each). Germline CDR1 SGHDT, CDR2 YYEEEE. The CDR3 has 14 amino acids. Trimming cost V 6 bases and J 4 bases, with 17 bases left between them.

The V call is TRBV6-5, the J call TRBJ2-1; D remains unclear. Trimming took 4 bases from V and 9 from J, leaving 10 bases between them. The CDR3 covers 12 residues. Germline-derived CDR1 and CDR2 are MNHEY and SVGAGI. For the CDR3, the DNA is TGTGCCAGCAGTTCTGGGAAAGGTGAGCAGTTCTTC. Amino acid sequence: CASSSGKGEQFF.

The chain is built from TRBV7-9 and TRBJ1-2; D unclear. The CDR3 contains 12 residues. Per the germline V gene, CDR1 is SEHNR and CDR2 is FQNEAQ (reference sequence). Trimming left V 5 bases short and J 7 bases short, with 11 bases between. The CDR3 is CASSDDRPGYTF. The CDR3 nucleotides are TGTGCCAGCAGCGACGACCGCCCTGGCTACACCTTC.

V gene TRBV2 combines with J gene TRBJ1-6; TRBD1 is a possible D gene (5 bases). Germline loops: CDR1 SNHLY, CDR2 FYNNEI. The V and J ends lost 6 bases and 6 bases respectively, with 15 bases between them. The CDR3 loop spans 15 amino acids. This CDR3 reads CASSNYGGGNSPLHF. The CDR3, as DNA: TGTGCCAGCAGCAACTACGGGGGAGGTAATTCACCCCTCCACTTT.

The chain recombines TRBV11-3 with TRBJ2-3; 13 bases match TRBD2. Trimming took 5 bases from V and 9 from J; bases not matched to a gene: 8. The CDR3 sequence is 15 residues long. Germline lookup yields CDR1 SGHNT and CDR2 YENEEA. CDR3 nucleotide sequence: TGTGCCAGCAGCGACGGACTAGCGGGGGCTCGAACGCAGTATTTT. Encoded protein: CASSDGLAGARTQYF. Based on the CDR3 plus reference TRBV11-3 and TRBJ2-3, the full variable domain is EAGVVQSPRYKIIEKKQPVAFWCNPISGHNTLYWYLQNLGQGPELLIRYENEEAVDDSQLPKDRFSAERLKGVDSTLKIQPAELGDSAVYLCASSDGLAGARTQYFGPGTRLTVL.

The chain uses TRBV6-4 and TRBJ1-1; 11 positions match TRBD1. With 0 bases clipped from V and 3 bases from J, the junction kept 18 bases outside the gene matches. Looked up from germline, CDR1 is MRHNA and CDR2 is SNTAGT. This CDR3 spans 21 amino acids. The CDR3 is CASSDSLVGARDRGVDTEAFF. DNA for the CDR3: TGTGCCAGCAGTGACTCTTTGGTGGGAGCTAGGGACAGGGGGGTGGACACTGAAGCTTTCTTT.

This clone was seen just once. This chain uses TRBV10-2 with TRBJ2-7, with D maybe TRBD2 (5 bases). V lost 4 bases to trimming and J lost 1 base, with 8 bases between them. CDR3 length: 13 residues. CDR1 WSHSY and CDR2 SAAADI come from the germline V gene. The chain's CDR3 is CASSGGLSYEQYF. Here the CDR3 DNA reads TGCGCCAGCAGTGGAGGGCTTTCCTACGAGCAGTACTTC.

Points on this clone: One end of the junction varies from germline; a read error may be responsible. The V and J genes are TRBV10-3 and TRBJ1-6, with D perhaps TRBD1 (5 bases). Germline V gene data show CDR1 as ENHRY and CDR2 as SYGVKD. The CDR3 length is 13 residues. CDR3: CAIGTVGGSPLHF. The CDR3 DNA follows: TGCGCCATTGGGACGGTGGGTGGTTCACCCCTCCACTTT.